This T cell receptor (beta chain) was documented in a study of blood T cell repertoires in COVID-19. Study-level information: Material from acute and convalescent COVID-19 was sourced from the United States, Italy and Spain.

Per the original data handling: Cell counts per sample came from amplifying reference gene primers. Repertoires were generated with immunoSEQ multiplex PCR, while TCRdb's copy carries only in-frame clones and drops some. V, J and clone size are those of that table, while D and trimming were read from the DNA. Of about 58,000 clones listed, around 79% were seen once; the top ten hold around 5.1%. Trimming took off 9 bases at V and 3 bases at J, with 8 bases between the two ends. Germline V lookup: CDR1 WSHSY, CDR2 SAAADI. The CDR3 sequence is 11 residues long. This sequence originates from a human donor in a cohort sampled during active COVID-19. The J gene is TRBJ1-2, the V gene TRBV10-2; the D is unclear. Sequencing was performed on peripheral blood. The CDR3 nucleotides are TGCGCCAGTTACATGTACTATGGCTACACCTTC. Translation: CASYMYYGYTF.